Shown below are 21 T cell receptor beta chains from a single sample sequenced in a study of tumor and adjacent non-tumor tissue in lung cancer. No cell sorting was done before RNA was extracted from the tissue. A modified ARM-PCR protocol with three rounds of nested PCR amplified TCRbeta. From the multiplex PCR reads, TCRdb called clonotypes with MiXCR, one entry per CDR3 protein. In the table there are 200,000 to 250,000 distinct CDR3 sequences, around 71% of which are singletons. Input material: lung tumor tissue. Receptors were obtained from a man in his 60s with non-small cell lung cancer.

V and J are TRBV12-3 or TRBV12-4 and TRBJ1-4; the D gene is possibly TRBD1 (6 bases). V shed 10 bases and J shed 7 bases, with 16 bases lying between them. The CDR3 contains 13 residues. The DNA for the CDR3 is TGTGCCAACACCTTGACAGGCCCTGAAAAACTGTTTTTT. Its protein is CANTLTGPEKLFF.

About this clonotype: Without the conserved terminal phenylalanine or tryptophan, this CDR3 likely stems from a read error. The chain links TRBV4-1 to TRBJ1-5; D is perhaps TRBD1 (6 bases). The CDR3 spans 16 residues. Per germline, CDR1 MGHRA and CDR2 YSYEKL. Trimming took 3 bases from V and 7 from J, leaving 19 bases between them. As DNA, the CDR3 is TGCGCCAGCAGCCAGATGTGGGGGCATTTAAAACAGCCCCAGCATATT. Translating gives CASSQMWGHLKQPQHI.

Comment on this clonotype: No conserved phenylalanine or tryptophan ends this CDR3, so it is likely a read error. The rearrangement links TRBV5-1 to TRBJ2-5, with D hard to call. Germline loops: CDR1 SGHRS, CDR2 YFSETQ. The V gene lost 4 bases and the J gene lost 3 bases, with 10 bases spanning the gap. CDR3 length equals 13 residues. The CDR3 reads CASSAYGKETQYL. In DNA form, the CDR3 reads TGCGCCAGCAGCGCGTACGGAAAAGAGACCCAGTACTTA.

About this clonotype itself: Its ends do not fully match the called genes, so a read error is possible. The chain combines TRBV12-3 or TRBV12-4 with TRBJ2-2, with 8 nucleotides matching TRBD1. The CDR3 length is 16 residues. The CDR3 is CTSSLGTGGNTGELFF. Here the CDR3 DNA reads TGTACCAGCAGTTTAGGGACAGGAGGAAACACCGGGGAGCTGTTTTTT.

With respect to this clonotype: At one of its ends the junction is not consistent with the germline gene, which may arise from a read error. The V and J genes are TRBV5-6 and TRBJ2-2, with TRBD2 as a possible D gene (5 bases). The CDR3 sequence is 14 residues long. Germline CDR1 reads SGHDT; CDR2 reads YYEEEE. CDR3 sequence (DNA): TGTGCCAGCAGCGGTCGCTTACCTACCGGGGAGCTGTTATTT. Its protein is CASSGRLPTGELLF.

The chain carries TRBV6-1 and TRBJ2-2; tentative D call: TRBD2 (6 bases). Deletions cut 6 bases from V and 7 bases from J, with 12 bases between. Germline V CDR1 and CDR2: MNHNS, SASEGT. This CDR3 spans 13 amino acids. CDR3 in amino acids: CASRNLAIGELFF. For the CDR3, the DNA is TGTGCCAGCAGGAATCTAGCGATCGGGGAGCTGTTTTTT.

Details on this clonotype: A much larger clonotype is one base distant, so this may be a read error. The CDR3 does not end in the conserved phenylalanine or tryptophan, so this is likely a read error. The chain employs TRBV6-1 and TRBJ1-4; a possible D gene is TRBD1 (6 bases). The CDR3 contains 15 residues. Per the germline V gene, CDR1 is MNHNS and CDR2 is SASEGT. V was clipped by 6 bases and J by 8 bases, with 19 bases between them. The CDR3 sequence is CASRQRGGSMEKLFS. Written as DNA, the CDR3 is TGTGCCAGCAGACAAAGGGGGGGCAGTATGGAAAAACTGTTTTCT.

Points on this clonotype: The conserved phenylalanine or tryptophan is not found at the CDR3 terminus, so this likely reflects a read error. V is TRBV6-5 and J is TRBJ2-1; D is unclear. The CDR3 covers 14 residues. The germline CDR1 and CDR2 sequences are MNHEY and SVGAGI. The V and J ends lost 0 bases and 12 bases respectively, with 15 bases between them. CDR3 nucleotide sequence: TGTGCCAGCAGTTACTCGGCGAACAGACAAGGGCAGTTCGTC. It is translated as CASSYSANRQGQFV.

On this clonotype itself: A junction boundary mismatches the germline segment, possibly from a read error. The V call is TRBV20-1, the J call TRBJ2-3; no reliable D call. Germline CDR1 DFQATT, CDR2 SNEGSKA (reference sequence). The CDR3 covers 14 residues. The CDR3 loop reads CSVWPGLSTDTQCF. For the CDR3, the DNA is TGCAGTGTTTGGCCGGGTCTTTCCACAGATACGCAGTGTTTT.

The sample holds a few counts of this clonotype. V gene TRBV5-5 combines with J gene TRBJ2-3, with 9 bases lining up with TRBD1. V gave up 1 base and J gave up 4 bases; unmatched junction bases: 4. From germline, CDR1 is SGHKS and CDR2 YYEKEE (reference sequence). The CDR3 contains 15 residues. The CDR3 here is CASSLSQGAADTQYF. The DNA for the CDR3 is TGTGCCAGCAGCTTGTCACAGGGGGCGGCAGATACGCAGTATTTT.

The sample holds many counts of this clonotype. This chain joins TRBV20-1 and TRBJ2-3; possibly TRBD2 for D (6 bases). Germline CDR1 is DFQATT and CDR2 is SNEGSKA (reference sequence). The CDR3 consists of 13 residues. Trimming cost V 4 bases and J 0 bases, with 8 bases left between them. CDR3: CSATGTSTDTQYF. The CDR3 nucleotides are TGCAGTGCTACCGGGACTAGCACAGATACGCAGTATTTT.

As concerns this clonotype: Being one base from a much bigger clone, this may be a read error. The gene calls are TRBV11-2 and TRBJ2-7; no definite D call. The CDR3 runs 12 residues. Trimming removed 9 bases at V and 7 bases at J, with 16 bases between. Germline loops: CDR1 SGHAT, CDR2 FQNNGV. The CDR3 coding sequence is TGTGCCAGTAGCCCGATGGGGTATGAGCAGTACTTC. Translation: CASSPMGYEQYF.

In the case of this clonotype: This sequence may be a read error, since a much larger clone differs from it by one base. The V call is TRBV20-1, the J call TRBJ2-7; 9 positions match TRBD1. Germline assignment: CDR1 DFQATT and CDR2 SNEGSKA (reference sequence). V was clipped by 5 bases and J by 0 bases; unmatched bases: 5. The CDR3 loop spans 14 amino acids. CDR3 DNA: TGCAGTGCTGGAGGACAGGGGAACTCCTACGAGCAGTACTTC. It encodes CSAGGQGNSYEQYF.

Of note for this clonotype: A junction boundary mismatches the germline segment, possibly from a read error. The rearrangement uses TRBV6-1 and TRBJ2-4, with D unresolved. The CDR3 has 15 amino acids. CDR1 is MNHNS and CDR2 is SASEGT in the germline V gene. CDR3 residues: CVSTIGTQAENIQYF. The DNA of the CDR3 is TGTGTCAGCACGATCGGTACCCAAGCCGAAAACATTCAGTACTTC.

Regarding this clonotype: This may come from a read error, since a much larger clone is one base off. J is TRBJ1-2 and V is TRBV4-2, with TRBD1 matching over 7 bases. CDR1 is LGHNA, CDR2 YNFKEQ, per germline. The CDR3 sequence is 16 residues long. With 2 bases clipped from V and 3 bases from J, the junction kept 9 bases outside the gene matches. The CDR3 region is CASSQLLQGQDYGYTF. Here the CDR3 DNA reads TGTGCCAGCAGCCAATTACTACAGGGGCAAGACTATGGCTACACCTTC.

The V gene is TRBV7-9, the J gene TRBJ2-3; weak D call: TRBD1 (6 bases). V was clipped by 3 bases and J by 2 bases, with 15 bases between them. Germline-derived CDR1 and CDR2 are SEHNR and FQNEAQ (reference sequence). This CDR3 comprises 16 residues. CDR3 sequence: CASSFSLTGHTDTQYF. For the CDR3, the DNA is TGTGCCAGCAGCTTTTCCCTAACGGGACACACAGATACGCAGTATTTT.

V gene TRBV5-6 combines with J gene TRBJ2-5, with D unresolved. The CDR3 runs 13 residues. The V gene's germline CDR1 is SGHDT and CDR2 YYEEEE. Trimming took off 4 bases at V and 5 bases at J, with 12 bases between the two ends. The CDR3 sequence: CASSLSPHETQYF. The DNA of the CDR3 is TGTGCCAGCAGCCTTTCCCCTCATGAGACCCAGTACTTC.

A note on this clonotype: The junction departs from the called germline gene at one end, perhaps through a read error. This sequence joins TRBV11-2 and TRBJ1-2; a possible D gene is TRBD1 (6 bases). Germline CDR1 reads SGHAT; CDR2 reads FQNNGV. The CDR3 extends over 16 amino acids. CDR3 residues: CVSSSQRGRGNYGYTF. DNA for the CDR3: TGTGTCAGCAGCTCCCAGCGAGGGAGGGGGAACTATGGCTACACCTTC.

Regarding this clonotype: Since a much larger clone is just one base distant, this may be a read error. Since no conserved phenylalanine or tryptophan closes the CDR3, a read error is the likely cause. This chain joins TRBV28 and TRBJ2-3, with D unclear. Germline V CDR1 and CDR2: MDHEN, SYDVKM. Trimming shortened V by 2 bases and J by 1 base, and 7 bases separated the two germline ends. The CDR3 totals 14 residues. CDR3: CASSLPERTDTQYS. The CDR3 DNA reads TGTGCCAGCAGTTTACCGGAGCGCACAGATACGCAGTATTCT.

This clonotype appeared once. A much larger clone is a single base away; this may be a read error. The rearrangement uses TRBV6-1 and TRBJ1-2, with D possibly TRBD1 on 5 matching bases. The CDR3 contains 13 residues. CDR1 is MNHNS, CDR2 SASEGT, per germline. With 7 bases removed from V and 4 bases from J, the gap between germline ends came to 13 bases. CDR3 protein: CASTPDKGYGYTF. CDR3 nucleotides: TGTGCCAGCACTCCGGACAAGGGCTATGGCTACACCTTC.

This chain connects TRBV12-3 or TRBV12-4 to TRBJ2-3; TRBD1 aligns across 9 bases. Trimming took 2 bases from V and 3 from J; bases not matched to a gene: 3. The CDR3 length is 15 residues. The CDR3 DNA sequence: TGTGCCAGCAGTTTACGTGGACAGGGGACAGATACGCAGTATTTT. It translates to CASSLRGQGTDTQYF.